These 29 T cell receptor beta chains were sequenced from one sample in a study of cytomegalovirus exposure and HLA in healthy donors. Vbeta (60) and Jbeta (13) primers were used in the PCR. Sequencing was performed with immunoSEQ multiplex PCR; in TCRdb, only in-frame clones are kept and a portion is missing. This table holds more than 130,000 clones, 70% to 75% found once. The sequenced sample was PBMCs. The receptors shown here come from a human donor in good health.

The CDR3 bases are TGCGCCAGCAGCTTGGTTCAGGGCACAGATACGCAGTATTTT. The encoded protein is CASSLVQGTDTQYF. The V gene is TRBV5-1, the J gene TRBJ2-3; D ambiguous. With 0 bases removed from V and 1 base from J, the gap between germline ends came to 6 bases. Germline V lookup: CDR1 SGHRS, CDR2 YFSETQ. The CDR3 length is 14 residues.

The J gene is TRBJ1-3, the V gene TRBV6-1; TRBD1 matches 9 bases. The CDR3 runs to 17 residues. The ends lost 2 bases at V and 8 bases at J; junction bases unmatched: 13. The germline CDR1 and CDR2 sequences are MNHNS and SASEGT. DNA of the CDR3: TGTGCCAGCAGTGAACGGGGACAGGGTGTGACGGGGGACACCATATATTTT. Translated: CASSERGQGVTGDTIYF.

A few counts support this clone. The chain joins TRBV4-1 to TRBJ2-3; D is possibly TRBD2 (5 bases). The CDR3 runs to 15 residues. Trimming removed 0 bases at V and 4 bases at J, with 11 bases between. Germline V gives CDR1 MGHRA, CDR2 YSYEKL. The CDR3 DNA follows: TGCGCCAGCAGCCAAGATGGGAATAGCGCAGATACGCAGTATTTT. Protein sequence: CASSQDGNSADTQYF.

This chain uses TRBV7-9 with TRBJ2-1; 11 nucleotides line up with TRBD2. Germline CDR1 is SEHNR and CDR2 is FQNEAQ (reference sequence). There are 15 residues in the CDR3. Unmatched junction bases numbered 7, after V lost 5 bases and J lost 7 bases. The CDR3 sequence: CASSPSGRSRNEQFF. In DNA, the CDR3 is TGTGCCAGCAGCCCTAGCGGGAGGAGTAGGAATGAGCAGTTCTTC.

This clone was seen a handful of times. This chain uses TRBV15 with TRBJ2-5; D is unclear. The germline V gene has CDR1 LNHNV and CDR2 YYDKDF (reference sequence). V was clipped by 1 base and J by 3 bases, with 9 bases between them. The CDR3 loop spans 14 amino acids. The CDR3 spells CATSRGHIEETQYF. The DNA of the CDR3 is TGTGCCACCAGCAGAGGACACATTGAAGAGACCCAGTACTTC. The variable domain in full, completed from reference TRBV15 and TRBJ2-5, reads DAMVIQNPRYQVTQFGKPVTLSCSQTLNHNVMYWYQQKSSQAPKLLFHYYDKDFNNEADTPDNFQSRRPNTSFCFLDIRSPGLGDTAMYLCATSRGHIEETQYFGPGTRLLVL.

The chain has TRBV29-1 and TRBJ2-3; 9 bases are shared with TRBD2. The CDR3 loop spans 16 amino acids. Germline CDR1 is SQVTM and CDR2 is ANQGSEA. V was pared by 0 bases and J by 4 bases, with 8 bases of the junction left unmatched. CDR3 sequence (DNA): TGCAGCGTTGAAGATATTAGCGGGAGTGTGGCAGATACGCAGTATTTT. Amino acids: CSVEDISGSVADTQYF.

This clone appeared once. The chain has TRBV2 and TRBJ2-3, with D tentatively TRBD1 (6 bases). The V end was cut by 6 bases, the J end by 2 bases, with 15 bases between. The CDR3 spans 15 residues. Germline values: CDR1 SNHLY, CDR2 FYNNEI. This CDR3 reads CASRQTGLSTDTQYF. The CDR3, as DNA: TGTGCCAGCAGGCAGACAGGACTTTCCACAGATACGCAGTATTTT.

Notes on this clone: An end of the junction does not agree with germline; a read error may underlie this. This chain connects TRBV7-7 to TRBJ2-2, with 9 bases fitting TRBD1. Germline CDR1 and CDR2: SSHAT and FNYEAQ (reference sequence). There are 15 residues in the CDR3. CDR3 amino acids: CASSVGTGMSGELFF. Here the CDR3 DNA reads TGTGCTAGCAGCGTCGGGACAGGGATGTCCGGGGAGCTGTTTTTT.

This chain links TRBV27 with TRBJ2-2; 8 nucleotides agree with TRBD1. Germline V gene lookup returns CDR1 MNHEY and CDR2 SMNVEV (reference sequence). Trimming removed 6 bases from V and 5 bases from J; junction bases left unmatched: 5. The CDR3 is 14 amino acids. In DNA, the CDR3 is TGTGCCAGCAGGGATACAGGGGGGACCGGGGAGCTGTTTTTT. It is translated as CASRDTGGTGELFF.

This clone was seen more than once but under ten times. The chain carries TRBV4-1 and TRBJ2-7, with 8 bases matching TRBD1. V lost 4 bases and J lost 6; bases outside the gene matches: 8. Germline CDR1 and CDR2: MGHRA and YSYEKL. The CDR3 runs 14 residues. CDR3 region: CASSRGQGRFEQYF. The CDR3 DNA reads TGCGCCAGCAGCCGTGGACAGGGTAGGTTCGAGCAGTACTTC.

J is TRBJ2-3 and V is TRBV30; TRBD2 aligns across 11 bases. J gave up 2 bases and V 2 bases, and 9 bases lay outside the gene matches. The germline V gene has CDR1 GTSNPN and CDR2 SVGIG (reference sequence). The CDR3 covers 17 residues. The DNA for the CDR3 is TGTGCCTGGAGTATGCTAGCGGGAGGCACGGACACAGATACGCAGTATTTT. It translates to CAWSMLAGGTDTDTQYF.

CDR3 loop: CASMQDPDTQYF. CDR3 DNA: TGTGCCAGTATGCAGGATCCGGATACGCAGTATTTT. The chain joins TRBV19 to TRBJ2-3; D remains ambiguous. This CDR3 spans 12 amino acids. Between the trimmed V and J ends, which lost 7 bases and 6 bases, there was a span of 11 bases. Germline values: CDR1 LNHDA, CDR2 SQIVND (reference sequence).

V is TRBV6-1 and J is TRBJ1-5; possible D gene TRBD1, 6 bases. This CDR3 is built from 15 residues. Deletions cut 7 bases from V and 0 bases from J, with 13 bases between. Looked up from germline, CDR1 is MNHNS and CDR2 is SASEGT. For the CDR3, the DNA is TGTGCCAGCATGGGCGGACAGTTTAGCAATCAGCCCCAGCATTTT. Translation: CASMGGQFSNQPQHF.

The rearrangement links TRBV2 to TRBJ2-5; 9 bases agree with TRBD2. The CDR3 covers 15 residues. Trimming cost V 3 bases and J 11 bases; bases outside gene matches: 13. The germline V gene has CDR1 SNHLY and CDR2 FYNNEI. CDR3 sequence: CASSERGGASGEQYF. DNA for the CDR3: TGTGCCAGCAGTGAGCGGGGGGGGGCGTCAGGAGAGCAGTACTTC.

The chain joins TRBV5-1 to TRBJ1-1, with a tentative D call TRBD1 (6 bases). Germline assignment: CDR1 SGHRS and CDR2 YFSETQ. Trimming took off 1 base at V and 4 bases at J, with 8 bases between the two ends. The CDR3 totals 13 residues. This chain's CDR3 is CASSLTGITEAFF. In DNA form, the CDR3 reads TGCGCCAGCAGCTTGACAGGGATCACTGAAGCTTTCTTT.

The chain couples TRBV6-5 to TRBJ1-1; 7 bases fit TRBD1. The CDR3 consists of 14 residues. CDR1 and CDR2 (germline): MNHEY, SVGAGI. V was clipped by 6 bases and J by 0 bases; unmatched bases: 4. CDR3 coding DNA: TGTGCCAGCAGCTCCGGGACAGTGAACACTGAAGCTTTCTTT. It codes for CASSSGTVNTEAFF.

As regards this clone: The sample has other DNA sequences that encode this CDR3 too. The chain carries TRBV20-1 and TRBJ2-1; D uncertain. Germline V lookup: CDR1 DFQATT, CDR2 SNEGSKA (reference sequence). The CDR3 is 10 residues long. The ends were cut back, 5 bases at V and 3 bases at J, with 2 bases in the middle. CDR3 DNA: TGCAGTGCTCTCTACAATGAGCAGTTCTTC. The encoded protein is CSALYNEQFF.

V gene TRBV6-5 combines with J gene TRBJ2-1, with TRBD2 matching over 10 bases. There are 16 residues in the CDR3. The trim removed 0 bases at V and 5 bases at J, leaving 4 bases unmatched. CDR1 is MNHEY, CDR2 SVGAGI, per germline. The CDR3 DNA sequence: TGTGCCAGCAGTTACTCAGTAGCGGGGGGCCACAATGAGCAGTTCTTC. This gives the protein CASSYSVAGGHNEQFF.

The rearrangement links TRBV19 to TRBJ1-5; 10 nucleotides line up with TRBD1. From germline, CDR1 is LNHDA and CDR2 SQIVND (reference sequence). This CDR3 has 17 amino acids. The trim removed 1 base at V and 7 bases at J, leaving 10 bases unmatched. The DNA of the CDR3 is TGTGCCAGTAGTATAGTTGGACAGGGGGAATGGAGCCAGCCCCAGCATTTT. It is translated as CASSIVGQGEWSQPQHF.

For the CDR3, the DNA is TGTGCCAGCAGCCCTCGAGGAGGGATGAGCAATCAGCCCCAGCATTTT. It translates to CASSPRGGMSNQPQHF. The rearrangement links TRBV7-2 to TRBJ1-5, with D unclear. Germline CDR1 is SGHTA and CDR2 is FQGNSA. The length of the CDR3 is 16 residues. Trimming left V 5 bases short and J 1 base short, with 15 bases between.

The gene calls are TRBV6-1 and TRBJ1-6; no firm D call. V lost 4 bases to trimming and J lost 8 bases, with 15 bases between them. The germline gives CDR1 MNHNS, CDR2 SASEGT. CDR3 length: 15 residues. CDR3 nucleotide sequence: TGTGCCAGCAGTGTCGGGGATCTGATTGATTCACCCCTCCACTTT. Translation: CASSVGDLIDSPLHF.

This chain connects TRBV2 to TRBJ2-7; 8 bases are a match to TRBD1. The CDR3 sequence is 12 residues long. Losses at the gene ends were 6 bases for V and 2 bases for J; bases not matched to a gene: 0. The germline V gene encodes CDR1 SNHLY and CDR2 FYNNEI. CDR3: CASRQGAYEQYF. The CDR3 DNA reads TGTGCCAGCAGACAGGGGGCCTACGAGCAGTACTTC.

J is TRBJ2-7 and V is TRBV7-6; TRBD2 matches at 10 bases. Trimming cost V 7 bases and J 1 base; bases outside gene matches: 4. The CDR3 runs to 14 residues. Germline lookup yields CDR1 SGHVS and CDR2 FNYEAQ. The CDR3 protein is CASTRLAGSYEQYF. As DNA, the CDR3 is TGTGCCAGCACCAGACTAGCGGGTTCCTACGAGCAGTACTTC. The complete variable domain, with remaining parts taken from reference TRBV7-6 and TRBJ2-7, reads GAGVSQSPRYKVTKRGQDVALRCDPISGHVSLYWYRQALGQGPEFLTYFNYEAQQDKSGLPNDRFSAERPEGSISTLTIQRTEQRDSAMYRCASTRLAGSYEQYFGPGTRLTVT.

For the CDR3, the DNA is TGTGCCAGCAGTCGGGGTGGTGAGCAGTTCTTC. Its protein is CASSRGGEQFF. This rearrangement joins TRBV11-2 to TRBJ2-1, with D perhaps matching TRBD2 (5 bases). The CDR3 totals 11 residues. Germline V lookup: CDR1 SGHAT, CDR2 FQNNGV. V dropped 6 bases and J dropped 9 bases, with 9 bases sitting between them.

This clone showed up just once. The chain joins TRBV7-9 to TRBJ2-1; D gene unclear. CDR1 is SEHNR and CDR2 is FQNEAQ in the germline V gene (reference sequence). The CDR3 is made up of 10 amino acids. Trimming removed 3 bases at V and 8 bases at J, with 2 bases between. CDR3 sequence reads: CASSFYEQFF. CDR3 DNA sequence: TGTGCCAGCAGCTTCTATGAGCAGTTCTTC.

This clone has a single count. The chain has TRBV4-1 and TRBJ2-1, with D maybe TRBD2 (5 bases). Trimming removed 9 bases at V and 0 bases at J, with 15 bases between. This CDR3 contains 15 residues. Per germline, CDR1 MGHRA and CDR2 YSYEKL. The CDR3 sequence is CASSLAVSSYNEQFF. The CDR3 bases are TGCGCCAGTTCCCTAGCCGTTAGCTCCTACAATGAGCAGTTCTTC.

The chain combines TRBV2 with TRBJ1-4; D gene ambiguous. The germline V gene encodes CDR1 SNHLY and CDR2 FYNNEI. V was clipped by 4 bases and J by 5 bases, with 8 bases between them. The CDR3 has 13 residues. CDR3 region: CASSGGQNEKLFF. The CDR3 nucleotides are TGTGCCAGCAGTGGCGGGCAAAATGAAAAACTGTTTTTT.

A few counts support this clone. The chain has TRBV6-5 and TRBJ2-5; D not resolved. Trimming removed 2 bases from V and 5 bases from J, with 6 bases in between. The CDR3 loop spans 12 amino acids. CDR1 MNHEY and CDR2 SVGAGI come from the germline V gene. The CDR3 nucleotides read TGTGCCAGCAGTTACCCTCCGGAGACCCAGTACTTC. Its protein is CASSYPPETQYF.

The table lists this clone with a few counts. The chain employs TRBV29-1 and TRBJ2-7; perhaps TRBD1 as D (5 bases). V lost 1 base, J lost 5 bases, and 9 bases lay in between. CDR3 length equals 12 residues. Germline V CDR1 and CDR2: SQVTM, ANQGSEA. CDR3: CSVEGQGNEQYF. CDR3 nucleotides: TGCAGCGTTGAAGGGCAGGGCAACGAGCAGTACTTC.